This T cell receptor (beta chain) was identified during a study of cytomegalovirus exposure and HLA in healthy donors. Regarding the study as a whole: The authors reported that TCR beta sequences could predict HLA-A and HLA-B alleles. These predictions were accurate for most subjects in the first cohort.

Concerning this clone itself: Antigen specificity is unknown.

Germline loops: CDR1 LNHNV, CDR2 YYDKDF (reference sequence). V was pared by 9 bases and J by 5 bases, with 7 bases between. The CDR3 is 10 residues long. In the PCR, 60 Vbeta and 13 Jbeta primers were used. Some clones are missing from TCRdb's copy, which holds only in-frame ones; the method was immunoSEQ multiplex PCR. The sample has 120,000 to 150,000 clones; about two thirds are singletons. The specimen sequenced was PBMCs. The chain is built from TRBV15 and TRBJ2-5, with a tentative D call TRBD1 (6 bases). The sequence was obtained from a man aged 55 to 69 in good health and CMV-seronegative. The DNA of the CDR3 is TGTGCCACGAGGGGGGAGACCCAGTACTTC. Protein product: CATRGETQYF.